A selection of T cell receptor beta chains follows, all from one sample in a study of T cell repertoires in cytomegalovirus infection. TCRdb reprocessed the reads with MiXCR, giving one entry per CDR3 protein. The table records fewer than 350,000 distinct CDR3 sequences, about 29% of them present only once. Their recognized antigens are unknown. This specimen consisted of cultured PBMCs, obtained from culture after CMV antigen stimulation. The source is a human donor in good health (CMV status not recorded). Some clones in this sample may be carry-over from other donors' samples. The CDR3 runs from the conserved cysteine through the conserved F or W.

CDR3 protein	J gene	V gene
CASSSLGGTEQFF	TRBJ2-1	TRBV12-3/TRBV12-4
CASSSGTGYLGYTF	TRBJ1-2	TRBV7-2
CASSPPGTWGAEAFF	TRBJ1-1	TRBV28
CASSLDFGLASASYNEQFF	TRBJ2-1	TRBV7-3
CSARARGYEQYF	TRBJ2-7	TRBV20-1
CASSASLPRATDTQYF	TRBJ2-3	TRBV18
CASSLGSPGSGNTIYF	TRBJ1-3	TRBV7-2
CATSKSGSRWNEQFF	TRBJ2-1	TRBV24-1
CASSSHGGPYNEQFF	TRBJ2-1	TRBV7-4
CASNSQGANEQFF	TRBJ2-1	TRBV19
CASSVTSGRVGGEQFF	TRBJ2-1	TRBV6-1
CATSAIPGAGGLIETQYF	TRBJ2-5	TRBV24-1
CASSRGHSSGANVLTF	TRBJ2-6	TRBV7-3
CASKLRGQSTDTQYF	TRBJ2-3	TRBV2
CASGLDYNEQFF	TRBJ2-1	TRBV12-5